The 15 T cell receptor beta chains listed next were all sequenced from one sample in a study of OX40 agonist ivuxolimab in advanced cancers. Measured with immunoSEQ multiplex PCR; TCRdb has only the in-frame clones, and not every one. The repertoire consists of roughly 71,000 clones, with approximately 80% occurring once and the leading ten covering around 1.5%. This sample comprised CD4+ or CD8+ T cells sorted from blood, obtained in a trial of the OX40 agonist ivuxolimab. These receptors all stem from an adult with an advanced solid tumor such as melanoma, head and neck, liver or kidney cancer.

V usage is TRBV29-1 and J usage is TRBJ2-7, with D possibly being TRBD2 (5 bases). V dropped 7 bases and J dropped 7 bases, with 14 bases sitting between them. CDR3 length equals 11 residues. The V gene's germline CDR1 is SQVTM and CDR2 ANQGSEA. DNA of the CDR3: TGCAGCGGCGGTTCCCGGGGAGAGCAGTACTTC. This encodes CSGGSRGEQYF.

The rearrangement uses TRBV18 and TRBJ1-2; D is perhaps TRBD1 (5 bases). CDR3 length: 16 residues. V was clipped by 4 bases and J by 0 bases, with 15 bases between them. CDR1 is KGHSH, CDR2 LQKENI, per germline. The CDR3: CASSRDSSLANYGYTF. CDR3 DNA sequence: TGTGCCAGCTCACGAGACAGCTCCCTAGCTAACTATGGCTACACCTTC.

This clone has just a few counts. The J gene is TRBJ2-3, the V gene TRBV4-3, with 9 bases fitting TRBD1. With V trimmed by 0 bases and J by 4 bases, 5 bases remained unmatched. Germline values: CDR1 LGHNA, CDR2 YSLEER. This CDR3 is built from 16 residues. The CDR3 here is CASSQETGGESDTQYF. The CDR3, as DNA: TGCGCCAGCAGCCAAGAAACAGGGGGCGAATCAGATACGCAGTATTTT.

This clone was observed a single time. The chain recombines TRBV28 with TRBJ2-5; the D is unclear. The CDR3 spans 11 residues. CDR1 is MDHEN, CDR2 SYDVKM, per germline. V lost 5 bases to trimming and J lost 5 bases, with 6 bases between them. The CDR3 region has the DNA TGTGCCAGCAGTATGGCGGAGACCCAGTACTTC. As protein: CASSMAETQYF.

This rearrangement joins TRBV2 to TRBJ2-3, with TRBD1 identical over 7 bases. J gave up 6 bases and V 9 bases, and 9 bases lay outside the gene matches. CDR1 is SNHLY, CDR2 FYNNEI, per germline. There are 13 residues in the CDR3. Written as DNA, the CDR3 is TGTGCCAGTCGGGACAGTCCAAGGGATACGCAGTATTTT. Protein sequence: CASRDSPRDTQYF.

DNA of the CDR3: TGTGCCAGCAGAGGACAGATACAAGAGACCCAGTACTTC. This gives the protein CASRGQIQETQYF. The chain carries TRBV2 and TRBJ2-5; TRBD1 is a possible D gene (6 bases). The CDR3 covers 13 residues. Trimming shortened V by 6 bases and J by 2 bases, and 10 bases separated the two germline ends. Germline V gene sequence: CDR1 SNHLY, CDR2 FYNNEI.

V usage is TRBV30 and J usage is TRBJ1-4; D is ambiguous. The V gene's germline CDR1 is GTSNPN and CDR2 SVGIG (reference sequence). With 5 bases removed from V and 5 bases from J, the gap between germline ends came to 6 bases. This CDR3 region has 11 residues. The chain's CDR3 is CAWDKNEKLFF. The CDR3 DNA is TGTGCCTGGGACAAGAATGAAAAACTGTTTTTT.

The rearrangement uses TRBV5-4 and TRBJ2-2; D may be TRBD1 (6 bases). The V and J ends lost 3 bases and 0 bases respectively, with 9 bases between them. This CDR3 contains 15 residues. Looked up from germline, CDR1 is SGHNT and CDR2 is YYREEE (reference sequence). The CDR3 reads CASSSHRANTGELFF. CDR3 nucleotides: TGTGCCAGCAGCTCTCACAGGGCGAACACCGGGGAGCTGTTTTTT.

This clone was picked up a small number of times. Other DNA sequences from this sample encode an identical CDR3 as well. The chain joins TRBV5-6 to TRBJ2-3; D remains unclear. CDR3 size: 17 residues. V was clipped by 0 bases and J by 0 bases, with 14 bases between them. Per germline, CDR1 SGHDT and CDR2 YYEEEE. The DNA of the CDR3 is TGTGCCAGCAGCTTGGGGGCCGGGCTAAAGAGCACAGATACGCAGTATTTT. Translation: CASSLGAGLKSTDTQYF.

The chain couples TRBV5-1 to TRBJ2-4, with D perhaps matching TRBD2 (6 bases). The germline gives CDR1 SGHRS, CDR2 YFSETQ. Deletions cut 1 base from V and 1 base from J, with 12 bases between. The length of the CDR3 is 16 residues. DNA for the CDR3: TGCGCCAGCAGCTTGAAAGAGGGGAGGGCCAAAAACATTCAGTACTTC. It is translated as CASSLKEGRAKNIQYF. Full variable domain (outside the CDR3, taken from reference TRBV5-1 and TRBJ2-4): KAGVTQTPRYLIKTRGQQVTLSCSPISGHRSVSWYQQTPGQGLQFLFEYFSETQRNKGNFPGRFSGRQFSNSRSEMNVSTLELGDSALYLCASSLKEGRAKNIQYFGAGTRLSVL.

The rearrangement joins TRBV15 to TRBJ2-3; no clear D. V lost 5 bases and J 6 bases, leaving 12 bases between the germline ends. The CDR3 loop spans 13 amino acids. Germline CDR1 reads LNHNV; CDR2 reads YYDKDF (reference sequence). Here the CDR3 DNA reads TGTGCCACCAGCGCTTACAGTCAGGATACGCAGTATTTT. Its translation: CATSAYSQDTQYF.

This clone appeared a single time. CDR3 protein: CASSSQGQDEAFF. DNA for the CDR3: TGTGCCAGCTCTTCCCAGGGGCAGGATGAAGCTTTCTTT. The V call is TRBV18, the J call TRBJ1-1, with a possible D match to TRBD1 (6 bases). The CDR3 length is 13 residues. Germline V gene data show CDR1 as KGHSH and CDR2 as LQKENI. V lost 6 bases, J lost 7 bases, and 15 bases lay in between.

The J gene is TRBJ2-3, the V gene TRBV10-1; the match to TRBD2 covers 8 bases. The trim removed 6 bases at V and 2 bases at J, leaving 19 bases unmatched. The CDR3 totals 19 residues. Germline V gene lookup returns CDR1 WNHNN and CDR2 SYGVQD (reference sequence). As DNA, the CDR3 is TGCGCCAGCAGCCGGGCCGCCGCCGGTAGCGGGACCGACACAGATACGCAGTATTTT. As protein: CASSRAAAGSGTDTDTQYF.

The gene calls are TRBV7-8 and TRBJ2-3, with 9 nucleotides matching TRBD2. Germline values: CDR1 SGHVS, CDR2 FQNEAQ. V lost 1 base and J lost 4; bases outside the gene matches: 3. CDR3 length: 15 residues. The CDR3 is CASSLVAGAADTQYF. CDR3 bases: TGTGCCAGCAGCTTAGTAGCGGGAGCTGCAGATACGCAGTATTTT.

The chain uses TRBV6-6 and TRBJ2-3, with D perhaps given as TRBD1 or TRBD2 (6 bases each). Deletions cut 4 bases from V and 6 bases from J, with 17 bases between. Germline V gives CDR1 MNHNY, CDR2 SVGAGI (reference sequence). There are 15 residues in the CDR3. This CDR3 reads CASSSGEGVWDTQYF. In DNA, the CDR3 is TGTGCCAGCAGTTCGGGAGAGGGGGTTTGGGATACGCAGTATTTT.